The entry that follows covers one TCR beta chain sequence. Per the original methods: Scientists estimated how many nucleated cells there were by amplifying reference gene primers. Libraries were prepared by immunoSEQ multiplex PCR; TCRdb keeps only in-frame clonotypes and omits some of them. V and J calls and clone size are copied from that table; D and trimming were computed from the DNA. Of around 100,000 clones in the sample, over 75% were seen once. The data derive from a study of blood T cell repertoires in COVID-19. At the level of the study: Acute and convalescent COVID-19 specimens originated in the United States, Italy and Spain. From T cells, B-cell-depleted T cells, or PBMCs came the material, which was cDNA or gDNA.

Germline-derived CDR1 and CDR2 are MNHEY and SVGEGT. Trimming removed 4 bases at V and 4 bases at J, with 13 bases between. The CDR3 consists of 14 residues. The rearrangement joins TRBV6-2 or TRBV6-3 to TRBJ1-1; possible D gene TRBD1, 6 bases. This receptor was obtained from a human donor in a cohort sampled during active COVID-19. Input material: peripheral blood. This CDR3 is CASSLAGAPTEAFF. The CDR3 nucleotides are TGTGCCAGCAGTTTGGCGGGGGCACCCACTGAAGCTTTCTTT.